Listed here are 26 T cell receptor beta chains from one sample, sequenced in a study of shared clonotypes between healthy human individuals. Method: immunoSEQ multiplex PCR; TCRdb's copy keeps in-frame clones and lacks some. The sample has a few million clones; approximately 96% are singletons. The sequencing input was naive CD4+ T cells sorted from blood. Noted subset: CD45RA+ positively selected. Receptor source: a man between 18 and 29 years old in good health.

The J gene is TRBJ2-5, the V gene TRBV28; weak D call: TRBD2 (6 bases). V was trimmed by 8 bases and J by 5 bases, leaving 15 bases between them. The germline V gene encodes CDR1 MDHEN and CDR2 SYDVKM. The CDR3 loop spans 13 amino acids. The CDR3 coding sequence is TGTGCCAGCGGGACCGAGGCGGGGGAGACCCAGTACTTC. It encodes CASGTEAGETQYF.

The rearrangement uses TRBV15 and TRBJ1-1; tentative D call: TRBD1 (6 bases). The V gene lost 5 bases and the J gene lost 3 bases, with 13 bases spanning the gap. The CDR3 contains 14 residues. CDR1 is LNHNV and CDR2 is YYDKDF in the germline V gene (reference sequence). In DNA form, the CDR3 reads TGTGCCACCAGCGTAGGCAGGGGTGACACTGAAGCTTTCTTT. This codes for CATSVGRGDTEAFF.

The J gene is TRBJ2-7, the V gene TRBV5-1, with D possibly matching TRBD1 (6 bases). V gave up 2 bases and J gave up 3 bases, with 15 bases separating them. This CDR3 comprises 15 residues. The germline V gene encodes CDR1 SGHRS and CDR2 YFSETQ. Written as DNA, the CDR3 is TGCGCCAGCAGCTTTTTGGACAGCGCTCTCTACGAGCAGTACTTC. It specifies CASSFLDSALYEQYF.

This chain uses TRBV9 with TRBJ1-3; D unclear. The germline V gene encodes CDR1 SGDLS and CDR2 YYNGEE. V lost 4 bases and J lost 3, with 2 bases in between. The CDR3 spans 11 residues. In DNA form, the CDR3 reads TGTGCCAGCAGCAATGGAAACACCATATATTTT. This translates into CASSNGNTIYF.

This chain connects TRBV5-6 to TRBJ1-2, with D possibly TRBD1 on 5 matching bases. This CDR3 spans 16 amino acids. V lost 4 bases to trimming and J lost 7 bases, with 23 bases between them. Germline-derived CDR1 and CDR2 are SGHDT and YYEEEE. The CDR3 DNA reads as TGTGCCAGCAGCGAACTGGGGACCTTTACCTTCGGTGGCTACACCTTC. This translates into CASSELGTFTFGGYTF.

The rearrangement joins TRBV6-5 to TRBJ2-5, with D unclear. The V end lost 6 bases, the J end lost 4 bases, and 18 bases lay between the germline ends. The CDR3 is made up of 15 amino acids. In germline, CDR1 is MNHEY, CDR2 SVGAGI. The DNA for the CDR3 is TGTGCCAGCAGCCCCCAGGCAAGGCCGTTAGAGACCCAGTACTTC. Protein: CASSPQARPLETQYF.

This clone was observed once. Other DNA sequences in this specimen translate into the identical CDR3. The chain recombines TRBV19 with TRBJ2-3, with TRBD1 matching over 10 bases. The CDR3 runs to 14 residues. In germline, CDR1 is LNHDA, CDR2 SQIVND (reference sequence). The J segment lost 3 bases and the V segment lost 9 bases, leaving 6 bases of the junction unmatched. As DNA, the CDR3 is TGTGCCAGCCGGGACAGGGGTCGTACAGATACGCAGTATTTT. This encodes CASRDRGRTDTQYF.

This clone came up once. The CDR3 is CASSLTGRGPFGLFF. The DNA of the CDR3 is TGTGCCAGCAGCCTGACAGGACGGGGCCCTTTTGGACTGTTTTTT. The chain recombines TRBV7-9 with TRBJ1-4; D is perhaps TRBD1 (6 bases). The CDR3 contains 15 residues. Between the trimmed V and J ends, which lost 5 bases and 13 bases, there was a span of 23 bases. Germline values: CDR1 SEHNR, CDR2 FQNEAQ (reference sequence). The whole variable domain, filled in from reference TRBV7-9 and TRBJ1-4, reads DTGVSQNPRHKITKRGQNVTFRCDPISEHNRLYWYRQTLGQGPEFLTYFQNEAQLEKSRLLSDRFSAERPKGSFSTLEIQRTEQGDSAMYLCASSLTGRGPFGLFFGSGTQLSVL.

The rearrangement joins TRBV4-2 to TRBJ1-2; possible D gene TRBD1, 5 bases. CDR3 length equals 15 residues. Germline lookup yields CDR1 LGHNA and CDR2 YNFKEQ. Trimming shortened V by 0 bases and J by 1 base, and 9 bases separated the two germline ends. CDR3 bases: TGTGCCAGCAGCCAAGAGGTGACAGTTAACTATGGCTACACCTTC. Translated: CASSQEVTVNYGYTF.

The chain joins TRBV10-3 to TRBJ2-3; D call uncertain. The CDR3 is made up of 16 amino acids. Germline V CDR1 and CDR2: ENHRY, SYGVKD. The V end was cut by 3 bases, the J end by 2 bases, with 15 bases between. CDR3 in DNA: TGTGCCATCAGTGATGGGTATATAGGAGACACAGATACGCAGTATTTT. Residues: CAISDGYIGDTDTQYF.

CDR3 nucleotides: TGTGCCAGCAGTGAAGCTAAGGGACAGGGGGCGAACTATGGCTACACCTTC. It codes for CASSEAKGQGANYGYTF. The chain has TRBV6-1 and TRBJ1-2; 12 bases are a match to TRBD1. V gave up 0 bases and J gave up 2 bases; unmatched junction bases: 4. Germline V gene lookup returns CDR1 MNHNS and CDR2 SASEGT. The CDR3 sequence is 17 residues long.

The chain employs TRBV4-1 and TRBJ1-2, with D tentatively TRBD1 (6 bases). This CDR3 has 16 amino acids. V was shortened by 0 bases and J by 5 bases, with 16 bases between the two germline ends. CDR1 MGHRA and CDR2 YSYEKL come from the germline V gene. The CDR3 DNA follows: TGCGCCAGCAGCCAAGATCTTACAGTAGGGGGGTATGGCTACACCTTC. Translating gives CASSQDLTVGGYGYTF.

The gene calls are TRBV4-1 and TRBJ2-3; 8 positions match TRBD2. The CDR3 loop spans 17 amino acids. After removal of 4 bases from V and 4 bases from J, the junction contained 13 bases not matched to a gene. In germline, CDR1 is MGHRA, CDR2 YSYEKL. DNA for the CDR3: TGCGCCAGCAGCCGATTTGTAAGCGGGGGAGTCGCAGATACGCAGTATTTT. Protein sequence: CASSRFVSGGVADTQYF.

The chain combines TRBV6-1 with TRBJ2-1; D remains ambiguous. Germline CDR1 and CDR2: MNHNS and SASEGT. V was trimmed by 2 bases and J by 12 bases, leaving 11 bases between them. The CDR3 is 12 amino acids. The CDR3: CASSENMVVQFF. CDR3 nucleotides: TGTGCCAGCAGTGAAAATATGGTGGTGCAGTTCTTC.

The chain has TRBV29-1 and TRBJ2-5, with TRBD2 matching 11 bases. The CDR3 totals 17 residues. In germline, CDR1 is SQVTM, CDR2 ANQGSEA. Unmatched junction bases numbered 15, after V lost 4 bases and J lost 5 bases. The chain's CDR3 is CSVGKVAGGPIAETQYF. The CDR3 nucleotides read TGCAGCGTTGGGAAGGTAGCGGGAGGGCCCATTGCCGAGACCCAGTACTTC.

Notes on this clone: The sample carries other DNA sequences with the same CDR3. CDR3 protein: CASSLTGRYNEQFF. CDR3 bases: TGTGCCAGCAGCTTAACAGGGAGGTACAATGAGCAGTTCTTC. The chain uses TRBV5-6 and TRBJ2-1; D might be TRBD1 or TRBD2, each matching 6 bases. Trimming removed 2 bases at V and 4 bases at J, with 10 bases between. Germline values: CDR1 SGHDT, CDR2 YYEEEE. The CDR3 totals 14 residues.

The chain uses TRBV18 and TRBJ2-5, with TRBD2 identical over 7 bases. In germline, CDR1 is KGHSH, CDR2 LQKENI. The ends lost 5 bases at V and 2 bases at J; junction bases unmatched: 8. The CDR3 contains 15 residues. CDR3 DNA sequence: TGTGCCAGCTCATCTGGACTAGTTCAACAAGAGACCCAGTACTTC. This translates into CASSSGLVQQETQYF.

The genes are TRBV9 and TRBJ2-1; D possibly matches TRBD1 or TRBD2 (5 bases each). The germline V gene has CDR1 SGDLS and CDR2 YYNGEE. The length of the CDR3 is 13 residues. Trimming stripped 1 base from V and 7 bases from J, with 9 bases between. This chain's CDR3 is CASSVSWGNEQFF. DNA for the CDR3: TGTGCCAGCAGCGTAAGTTGGGGGAATGAGCAGTTCTTC.

V gene TRBV5-1 combines with J gene TRBJ2-7, with D hard to call. V lost 3 bases, J lost 4 bases, and 8 bases lay in between. Looked up from germline, CDR1 is SGHRS and CDR2 is YFSETQ. The CDR3 totals 12 residues. CDR3: CASSSDKYEQYF. The CDR3 nucleotides are TGCGCCAGCAGCTCGGATAAGTACGAGCAGTACTTC.

V gene TRBV7-2 combines with J gene TRBJ1-1; D gene unclear. Germline-derived CDR1 and CDR2 are SGHTA and FQGNSA. This CDR3 region has 15 residues. Trimming took 4 bases from V and 3 from J, leaving 15 bases between them. CDR3 in amino acids: CASSWRTTKDTEAFF. The CDR3 nucleotides read TGTGCCAGCAGCTGGCGGACTACTAAGGACACTGAAGCTTTCTTT.

For this clone: This sample also contains other DNA sequences that code for the same CDR3. J is TRBJ2-5 and V is TRBV5-1; possible D gene TRBD1, 6 bases. Trimming took 3 bases from V and 4 from J, leaving 10 bases between them. Germline CDR1 and CDR2: SGHRS and YFSETQ. This CDR3 region has 13 residues. CDR3 loop: CASSSTGSETQYF. The CDR3 DNA reads TGCGCCAGCAGCTCCACAGGGTCAGAGACCCAGTACTTC.

This chain links TRBV7-9 with TRBJ2-2, with 7 bases aligning to TRBD1. This CDR3 is 16 amino acids long. The J segment lost 6 bases and the V segment lost 4 bases, leaving 11 bases of the junction unmatched. The V gene's germline CDR1 is SEHNR and CDR2 FQNEAQ (reference sequence). The CDR3 reads CASSSRGRVPPGELFF. CDR3 DNA sequence: TGTGCCAGCAGCTCAAGGGGGCGGGTCCCCCCCGGGGAGCTGTTTTTT.

The chain recombines TRBV7-6 with TRBJ2-7, with 8 bases aligning to TRBD2. V lost 1 base to trimming and J lost 6 bases; unmatched junction nucleotides: 8. This CDR3 has 15 amino acids. Germline lookup yields CDR1 SGHVS and CDR2 FNYEAQ. The CDR3 sequence is CASSLDGRARGEQYF. DNA for the CDR3: TGTGCCAGCAGCTTAGACGGGAGGGCCAGGGGCGAGCAGTACTTC.

The chain carries TRBV9 and TRBJ1-6; 8 nucleotides match TRBD1. V lost 2 bases and J lost 8; bases outside the gene matches: 9. The length of the CDR3 is 16 residues. Germline-derived CDR1 and CDR2 are SGDLS and YYNGEE. Here the CDR3 reads CASSVGPGGWDSPLHF. The CDR3 DNA follows: TGTGCCAGCAGCGTGGGACCAGGGGGCTGGGATTCACCCCTCCACTTT.

This chain joins TRBV30 and TRBJ2-7; D remains ambiguous. The CDR3 totals 12 residues. The germline CDR1 and CDR2 sequences are GTSNPN and SVGIG (reference sequence). V shed 0 bases and J shed 6 bases, with 9 bases lying between them. The CDR3 nucleotides read TGTGCCTGGAGTGTACTATCTACCGAGCAGTACTTC. Protein product: CAWSVLSTEQYF.

The V gene is TRBV7-9, the J gene TRBJ1-6; D is unclear. Germline V gives CDR1 SEHNR, CDR2 FQNEAQ (reference sequence). The CDR3 runs 16 residues. Between the trimmed V and J ends, which lost 5 bases and 0 bases, there was a span of 11 bases. CDR3 bases: TGTGCCAGCAGCGGCGACGGCGGCTCCTATAATTCACCCCTCCACTTT. This encodes CASSGDGGSYNSPLHF.